The 9 T cell receptor beta chains below come from one sample, sequenced in a study of shared clonotypes between healthy human individuals. The method was immunoSEQ multiplex PCR; TCRdb's version includes in-frame clones alone and lacks a portion of them. The profile shows about 1.5 million clones, 95% to 99% of them singletons. The sample taken for sequencing was naive CD4+ T cells sorted from blood. As for subset: CD45RA+ positively selected. These receptors were taken from a man in his thirties or forties in good health.

The CDR3 here is CASSFIGLAGNEQFF. The CDR3 DNA reads TGTGCCAGCAGCTTTATTGGACTAGCCGGCAATGAGCAGTTCTTC. This rearrangement joins TRBV5-6 to TRBJ2-1, with 8 bases matching TRBD2. Per the germline V gene, CDR1 is SGHDT and CDR2 is YYEEEE. Trimming took 2 bases from V and 6 from J; bases not matched to a gene: 7. This CDR3 spans 15 amino acids. Using reference TRBV5-6 and TRBJ2-1 for the parts outside the CDR3, the full variable domain is DAGVTQSPTHLIKTRGQQVTLRCSPKSGHDTVSWYQQALGQGPQFIFQYYEEEERQRGNFPDRFSGHQFPNYSSELNVNALLLGDSALYLCASSFIGLAGNEQFFGPGTRLTVL.

The rearrangement joins TRBV5-1 to TRBJ2-7; TRBD2 matches 11 bases. The CDR3 totals 17 residues. Losses at the gene ends were 4 bases for V and 0 bases for J; bases not matched to a gene: 9. Germline-derived CDR1 and CDR2 are SGHRS and YFSETQ. DNA for the CDR3: TGCGCCAGCAGCCAAGGACTAGCGGGTATATTCTCCTACGAGCAGTACTTC. This sequence encodes CASSQGLAGIFSYEQYF. Full variable domain (remainder filled in from reference TRBV5-1 and TRBJ2-7): KAGVTQTPRYLIKTRGQQVTLSCSPISGHRSVSWYQQTPGQGLQFLFEYFSETQRNKGNFPGRFSGRQFSNSRSEMNVSTLELGDSALYLCASSQGLAGIFSYEQYFGPGTRLTVT.

The genes are TRBV11-1 and TRBJ2-6; a weak D match, TRBD1 (6 bases). The CDR3 has 14 residues. Trimming removed 5 bases at V and 5 bases at J, with 10 bases between. Per the germline V gene, CDR1 is SGHAT and CDR2 is FQDESV (reference sequence). CDR3 residues: CASSVQGWANVLTF. The CDR3 coding sequence is TGTGCCAGCAGCGTACAGGGTTGGGCCAACGTCCTGACTTTC.

The DNA for the CDR3 is TGTGCCAGCAGCTTTGGTTGGGGCAAAGCGGGCGGGACAGATACGCAGTATTTT. Translating it yields CASSFGWGKAGGTDTQYF. V usage is TRBV7-6 and J usage is TRBJ2-3; a weak D match, TRBD2 (6 bases). V lost 3 bases, J lost 3 bases, and 22 bases lay in between. This CDR3 is 18 amino acids long. CDR1 and CDR2 from the germline V gene are SGHVS and FNYEAQ.

This clone has only one observation. This chain joins TRBV11-3 and TRBJ2-3; 10 bases map to TRBD2. V trimming: 3 bases; J trimming: 3 bases; junction bases outside the gene matches: 6. Germline V lookup: CDR1 SGHNT, CDR2 YENEEA. The CDR3 is 16 residues long. The CDR3 is CASSFSLAGVTDTQYF. The CDR3 DNA reads as TGTGCCAGCAGCTTCAGCCTAGCGGGAGTGACAGATACGCAGTATTTT.

The genes are TRBV11-2 and TRBJ2-1; D gene unclear. Germline V gives CDR1 SGHAT, CDR2 FQNNGV. Trimming took off 6 bases at V and 6 bases at J, with 6 bases between the two ends. The length of the CDR3 is 11 residues. The CDR3 sequence: CASRPGNEQFF. In DNA, the CDR3 is TGTGCCAGCAGGCCAGGCAATGAGCAGTTCTTC.

The chain is built from TRBV9 and TRBJ2-2; D is possibly TRBD2 (6 bases). CDR1 SGDLS and CDR2 YYNGEE come from the germline V gene. The germline V and J ends were trimmed by 3 bases and 4 bases, with 13 bases remaining between them. This CDR3 comprises 15 residues. CDR3 nucleotides: TGTGCCAGCAGCGACGGGAGTGCCCCCACCGGGGAGCTGTTTTTT. It yields the protein CASSDGSAPTGELFF.

The chain combines TRBV27 with TRBJ2-1; 12 nucleotides align to TRBD2. J was trimmed by 4 bases and V by 2 bases; bases with no gene match: 6. Germline V gives CDR1 MNHEY, CDR2 SMNVEV (reference sequence). The CDR3 is 17 residues long. The CDR3 here is CASSLRLAGGYYNEQFF. The DNA of the CDR3 is TGTGCCAGCAGTTTAAGGCTAGCGGGAGGGTATTACAATGAGCAGTTCTTC.

The J gene is TRBJ1-4, the V gene TRBV7-9, with 7 bases lining up with TRBD1. The V gene's germline CDR1 is SEHNR and CDR2 FQNEAQ (reference sequence). The CDR3 loop spans 15 amino acids. V lost 5 bases, J lost 3 bases, and 6 bases stayed unmatched. CDR3 coding DNA: TGTGCCAGCAGCCCATCAGGGGGGGCTAATGAAAAACTGTTTTTT. This codes for CASSPSGGANEKLFF.